The 11 T cell receptor beta chains reported below all come from one sample, sequenced in a study of OX40 agonist ivuxolimab in advanced cancers. TCRdb's copy holds only in-frame clones and misses some; the assay was immunoSEQ multiplex PCR. The sample has some 86,000 clones; around 83% are singletons. The source material was CD4+ or CD8+ T cells sorted from blood, sampled in a trial of the OX40 agonist ivuxolimab. These TCRs come from an adult with an advanced solid tumor such as melanoma, head and neck, liver or kidney cancer.

The chain is built from TRBV5-4 and TRBJ2-5; 7 nucleotides line up with TRBD1. V dropped 2 bases and J dropped 4; count of bases not matched to a gene: 2. The germline CDR1 and CDR2 sequences are SGHNT and YYREEE (reference sequence). This CDR3 has 13 residues. The chain's CDR3 is CASSLQGSETQYF. The CDR3 DNA sequence: TGTGCCAGCAGCTTACAGGGGTCAGAGACCCAGTACTTC.

This clone has more than one count but fewer than ten. The rearrangement joins TRBV12-5 to TRBJ1-6; 8 positions match TRBD1. CDR1 LGHNT and CDR2 FRNRAP come from the germline V gene. V gave up 7 bases and J gave up 9 bases; unmatched junction bases: 8. The CDR3 has 14 amino acids. The chain's CDR3 is CASALGQGGSPLHF. In nucleotides, the CDR3 is TGTGCTAGTGCCTTAGGACAGGGTGGTTCACCCCTCCACTTT.

The rearrangement joins TRBV7-9 to TRBJ1-3; D ambiguous. The CDR3 runs to 15 residues. Trimming shortened V by 4 bases and J by 0 bases, and 10 bases separated the two germline ends. The germline gives CDR1 SEHNR, CDR2 FQNEAQ (reference sequence). CDR3 DNA sequence: TGTGCCAGCAGCTCACAGAGCGGCTCTGGAAACACCATATATTTT. Translation: CASSSQSGSGNTIYF.

The chain uses TRBV11-3 and TRBJ2-3; no reliable D call. V lost 3 bases and J 0 bases, leaving 7 bases between the germline ends. Germline V lookup: CDR1 SGHNT, CDR2 YENEEA. This CDR3 is built from 14 residues. The CDR3 coding sequence is TGTGCCAGCAGCTTCGGCCTTAGCACAGATACGCAGTATTTT. It specifies CASSFGLSTDTQYF.

This rearrangement joins TRBV10-1 to TRBJ2-5; weak D call: TRBD1 (5 bases). The CDR3 is 15 residues long. Looked up from germline, CDR1 is WNHNN and CDR2 is SYGVQD (reference sequence). V lost 4 bases and J lost 3, with 15 bases in between. The CDR3 DNA reads TGCGCCAGCAGTGGATACAGGCAAGGAGAAGAGACCCAGTACTTC. It yields the protein CASSGYRQGEETQYF.

By sample share, this clone is large. This rearrangement joins TRBV19 to TRBJ1-5; 8 bases agree with TRBD1. CDR1 LNHDA and CDR2 SQIVND come from the germline V gene (reference sequence). V was clipped by 4 bases and J by 2 bases; unmatched bases: 1. The CDR3 is 14 amino acids. The CDR3 DNA reads TGTGCCAGTAGTAACAGGGGGGGCAATCAGCCCCAGCATTTT. Its protein product is CASSNRGGNQPQHF.

Turning to this clone: Sequence at one end of the junction differs from germline and may be a read error. The genes are TRBV7-7 and TRBJ1-3, with D possibly matching TRBD1 (5 bases). The CDR3 covers 13 residues. Germline-derived CDR1 and CDR2 are SSHAT and FNYEAQ (reference sequence). The DNA of the CDR3 is TGTGCTAGCAGTCAGGGTTCTGGAAACACCATATATTTT. This translates into CASSQGSGNTIYF.

This chain connects TRBV5-1 to TRBJ2-7; D call uncertain. The CDR3 length is 15 residues. V lost 4 bases and J 0 bases, leaving 14 bases between the germline ends. Germline CDR1 SGHRS, CDR2 YFSETQ. CDR3 in amino acids: CASSPDSRSSYEQYF. In DNA form, the CDR3 reads TGCGCCAGCAGCCCCGATTCTAGGAGCTCCTACGAGCAGTACTTC.

V is TRBV19 and J is TRBJ1-1; D possibly corresponds to TRBD1 (5 bases). This CDR3 is 15 amino acids long. With 4 bases removed from V and 11 bases from J, the gap between germline ends came to 23 bases. The germline V gene encodes CDR1 LNHDA and CDR2 SQIVND (reference sequence). The DNA of the CDR3 is TGTGCCAGTAGTACGGGGGTCCCGATATCGGGGTGGGCTTTCTTT. It yields the protein CASSTGVPISGWAFF. The entire variable domain, with the rest obtained from reference TRBV19 and TRBJ1-1, is as follows: DGGITQSPKYLFRKEGQNVTLSCEQNLNHDAMYWYRQDPGQGLRLIYYSQIVNDFQKGDIAEGYSVSREKKESFPLTVTSAQKNPTAFYLCASSTGVPISGWAFFGQGTRLTVV.

The chain employs TRBV5-1 and TRBJ1-4; tentatively, D is TRBD1 (6 bases). The CDR3 totals 15 residues. Germline-derived CDR1 and CDR2 are SGHRS and YFSETQ. Trimming stripped 6 bases from V and 10 bases from J, with 22 bases between. CDR3 sequence (DNA): TGCGCCAGCACCCCGGGACACCCGATACAAGGAAAACTGTTTTTT. This translates into CASTPGHPIQGKLFF.

The DNA of the CDR3 is TGTGCCAGCAGCTTAAAAGTGATCACAGATACGCAGTATTTT. Its translation: CASSLKVITDTQYF. The chain couples TRBV7-2 to TRBJ2-3, with D hard to call. CDR3 length equals 14 residues. The V end lost 2 bases, the J end lost 2 bases, and 8 bases lay between the germline ends. The V gene's germline CDR1 is SGHTA and CDR2 FQGNSA.